A selection of T cell receptor beta chains follows, all from one sample in a study of Ad26.COV2.S vaccination and SARS-CoV-2 variants. Profiled with immunoSEQ multiplex PCR; TCRdb holds only in-frame clones, not every one. This table holds almost 400,000 clones, roughly 90% found once. The sample consisted of peripheral blood, taken in a trial of Ad26.COV2.S vaccine versus placebo. These TCRs come from a person aged 18-60 years who received the Ad26.COV2.S COVID-19 vaccine or a placebo. The CDR3 runs from the conserved cysteine through the conserved F or W. The order of the fields is J gene, D gene, clone size, V gene, CDR3 DNA, CDR3 protein. A D gene is named only where the DNA matches it firmly. Some rows have no size entry. The others give once, few or many, or a class for an expanded clone.

TRBJ1-5	NA	NA	TRBV30	TGTGCCTGGAGTAAGGGGGTTGGCAATCAGCCCCAGCATTTT	CAWSKGVGNQPQHF
TRBJ2-1	NA	NA	TRBV19	TGTGCCAGTAGTATCAAGGGGTTGTATAATGAGCAGTTCTTC	CASSIKGLYNEQFF
TRBJ1-3	NA	NA	TRBV5-1	TGCGCCAGCAGGAGTAGCCAGAGCTCTGGAAACACCATATATTTT	CASRSSQSSGNTIYF
TRBJ1-2	TRBD1	NA	TRBV5-4	TGTGCCAGCAGCTTGGGGGACAGGAACTATGGCTACACCTTC	CASSLGDRNYGYTF
TRBJ2-3	TRBD2	NA	TRBV4-1	TGCGCCAGCAGCCAAGATAGCGGGTCTAGCACAGATACGCAGTATTTT	CASSQDSGSSTDTQYF
TRBJ2-2	TRBD2	NA	TRBV19	TGTGCCAGTAGTGGACCACCGGGACTAGGGAACACCGGGGAGCTGTTTTTT	CASSGPPGLGNTGELFF
TRBJ1-2	TRBD1	NA	TRBV30	TGTGCCGGACGGGACAGTCCTAATATTTTTTATGGCTACACCTTC	CAGRDSPNIFYGYTF
TRBJ1-5	NA	NA	TRBV19	TGTGCCAGTAGTAATGGCGCATCCAATCAGCCCCAGCATTTT	CASSNGASNQPQHF
TRBJ2-2	TRBD2	NA	TRBV11-3	TGTGCCAGCAGCTTATTCTCCCGGGGGGCCGGGGAGCTGTTTTTT	CASSLFSRGAGELFF
TRBJ2-7	TRBD1	NA	TRBV29-1	TGCAGCGTCGCCGACAGGGGTGACGAGCAGTACTTC	CSVADRGDEQYF
TRBJ2-1	TRBD2	NA	TRBV19	TGTGCCAGTAGTCCTAGCGGGAGCTACAATGAGCAGTTCTTC	CASSPSGSYNEQFF
TRBJ2-5	NA	NA	TRBV29-1	TGCAGCGTGGGGGTGGCGACCCAAGAGACCCAGTACTTC	CSVGVATQETQYF
TRBJ1-2	NA	NA	TRBV27	TGTGCCAGCAGTTTAAGTGTGCGGTTTCGGGGCTACACCTTC	CASSLSVRFRGYTF
TRBJ2-1	NA	NA	TRBV25-1	TGTGCCAGCAGTGATCGTGGGGGAGCTCACAATGAGCAGTTCTTC	CASSDRGGAHNEQFF
TRBJ2-5	TRBD1	NA	TRBV13	TGTGCCAGCAGCTTAGGGAGGGGGCAGACCCAGTACTTC	CASSLGRGQTQYF
TRBJ2-5	TRBD2	NA	TRBV10-3	TGTGCCATCAGTTGGACTAGCGGGGCCGGGGAGACCCAGTACTTC	CAISWTSGAGETQYF
TRBJ2-1	TRBD2	NA	TRBV7-9	TGTGCCAGCAGCTTAGCCCTAGCGGGAGGGGATGAGCAGTTCTTC	CASSLALAGGDEQFF
TRBJ1-5	NA	once	TRBV6-1	TGTGCCAGCAGTGAAACAGCGGGGCCCCAGCATTTT	CASSETAGPQHF
TRBJ1-1	NA	NA	TRBV5-1	TGCGCCAGCAGACCACGCACCGACAAAAACACTGAAGCTTTCTTT	CASRPRTDKNTEAFF
TRBJ2-1	NA	NA	TRBV20-1	TGCAGTGCTCGGAGAGGAAATGAGCAGTTCTTC	CSARRGNEQFF
TRBJ2-5	NA	NA	TRBV6-5	TGTGCCAGCAGTTTATCGGGCCTAGAGACCCAGTACTTC	CASSLSGLETQYF
TRBJ2-4	NA	NA	TRBV18	TGTGCCAGCTCACCTCTACCACCACTAGCCAAAAACATTCAGTACTTC	CASSPLPPLAKNIQYF
TRBJ1-5	NA	few	TRBV24-1	TGTGCCACCAGTGAACCGACAAGTACCTACAATCAGCCCCAGCATTTT	CATSEPTSTYNQPQHF
TRBJ1-1	NA	NA	TRBV19	TGTGCCAGTAGCCTACAGGGCGAAGCTTTCTTT	CASSLQGEAFF
TRBJ2-7	TRBD1	NA	TRBV4-1	TGCGCCAGCAGCCTTCGACAGGGCCCATACGAGCAGTACTTC	CASSLRQGPYEQYF
TRBJ1-5	NA	few	TRBV19	TGTGCCAGTAGTGCATGGGATTCAAGGCCCCAGCATTTT	CASSAWDSRPQHF
TRBJ2-2	TRBD2	NA	TRBV5-1	TGCGCCAGCAGCATGAGACTTATAGCGGGAGGTATCGCCGGGGAGCTGTTTTTT	CASSMRLIAGGIAGELFF
TRBJ1-5	NA	NA	TRBV4-1	TGCGCCAGCAGCCAAGAGGGGTTAGGGGGTCAGCCCCAGCATTTT	CASSQEGLGGQPQHF
TRBJ1-2	TRBD1	NA	TRBV7-9	TGTGCCAGCAGCAGGGGACAGGGTGACTATGGCTACACCTTC	CASSRGQGDYGYTF
TRBJ2-5	NA	NA	TRBV29-1	TGCAGCGTTGAAGTGGGAGAAGGGGTGACCCAGTACTTC	CSVEVGEGVTQYF
TRBJ2-2	NA	NA	TRBV15	TGTGCCACCAGCAGAGGTTTTGTTGGGCCGAACACCGGGGAGCTGTTTTTT	CATSRGFVGPNTGELFF
TRBJ2-5	NA	NA	TRBV20-1	TGCAGTGCTAGAGATATAGAGACCCAGTACTTC	CSARDIETQYF
TRBJ1-6	TRBD1	NA	TRBV19	TGTGCCAGTAGTATAGGGGGACAGGGTAATTCACCCCTCCACTTT	CASSIGGQGNSPLHF
TRBJ2-2	NA	NA	TRBV14	TGTGCCAGCAGCCAAGGGCCCGGGGAGCTGTTTTTT	CASSQGPGELFF
TRBJ1-1	NA	NA	TRBV5-1	TGCGCCAGCAGCCCCCTCAGCGGGGGTGGGATCTACACTGAAGCTTTCTTT	CASSPLSGGGIYTEAFF
TRBJ2-2	NA	once	TRBV9	TGTGCCAGCAGCGTATCCAGGAACACCGGGGAGCTGTTTTTT	CASSVSRNTGELFF
TRBJ1-2	TRBD1	NA	TRBV29-1	TGCAGCGTGGGGGACAGGGGGCTCCCTAACTATGGCTACACCTTC	CSVGDRGLPNYGYTF
TRBJ1-2	NA	once	TRBV6-5	TGTGCCAGCACTGCAGGGAGGACGTCCAGTGGCTACACCTTC	CASTAGRTSSGYTF
TRBJ2-1	NA	NA	TRBV18	TGTGCCAGCTCTGCCATCGAATCCTACAATGAGCAGTTCTTC	CASSAIESYNEQFF
TRBJ2-7	NA	NA	TRBV28	TGTGCCAGCAGAAGCGGACTACCTCTAGCCTACGAGCAGTACTTC	CASRSGLPLAYEQYF
TRBJ2-7	TRBD1	NA	TRBV9	TGTGCCAGCAGCGTAGAGGGACAGTCCTACGAGCAGTACTTC	CASSVEGQSYEQYF
TRBJ2-7	TRBD2	NA	TRBV13	TGTGCCAGTCGGGAGGGCCTCAAGGGAGTCGAGCAGTACTTC	CASREGLKGVEQYF
TRBJ2-5	NA	NA	TRBV7-2	TGTGCCAGCAGCTTAGTGAGCAGCTCTGAGACCCAGTACTTC	CASSLVSSSETQYF
TRBJ1-1	NA	NA	TRBV7-8	TGTGCCAGCAGCTTAGGTCCGACTGAAGCTTTCTTT	CASSLGPTEAFF